Following are 18 T cell receptor beta chains from one sample sequenced in a study of shared clonotypes between healthy human individuals. Some clones are missing from TCRdb's copy, which holds only in-frame ones; the method was immunoSEQ multiplex PCR. The repertoire includes about 560,000 clones, around three quarters of them detected once, and 12% sits in the top ten. Sequenced: PBMCs. The receptors were gathered from a woman in her thirties or forties in good health. Some clones in this sample may be carry-over from other donors' samples.

About this clone: Distinct nucleotide sequences in the sample also encode this CDR3. V is TRBV27 and J is TRBJ1-2, with no clear D. The CDR3 covers 13 residues. Germline CDR1 and CDR2: MNHEY and SMNVEV (reference sequence). With 4 bases removed from V and 2 bases from J, the gap between germline ends came to 8 bases. CDR3 protein: CASSSGPNYGYTF. The DNA for the CDR3 is TGTGCCAGCAGTTCTGGACCCAACTATGGCTACACCTTC.

The rearrangement joins TRBV28 to TRBJ2-2; weak D call: TRBD2 (6 bases). Trimming shortened V by 5 bases and J by 6 bases, and 13 bases separated the two germline ends. From germline, CDR1 is MDHEN and CDR2 SYDVKM. This CDR3 comprises 14 residues. The CDR3 loop is CASSITPSAGELFF. The CDR3 nucleotides read TGTGCCAGCAGTATCACCCCTAGCGCCGGGGAGCTGTTTTTT. The full variable domain, rest sourced from reference TRBV28 and TRBJ2-2, is DVKVTQSSRYLVKRTGEKVFLECVQDMDHENMFWYRQDPGLGLRLIYFSYDVKMKEKGDIPEGYSVSREKKERFSLILESASTNQTSMYLCASSITPSAGELFFGEGSRLTVL.

The CDR3 protein is CASRSKGMRNQPQHF. CDR3 coding DNA: TGTGCCAGCAGATCCAAGGGGATGCGCAATCAGCCCCAGCATTTT. The chain joins TRBV27 to TRBJ1-5; tentative D call: TRBD1 (5 bases). Germline-derived CDR1 and CDR2 are MNHEY and SMNVEV (reference sequence). V shed 6 bases and J shed 2 bases, with 14 bases lying between them. This CDR3 contains 15 residues.

V and J are TRBV9 and TRBJ2-1, with a weak D call TRBD1 (6 bases). CDR3 length: 15 amino acids. The germline CDR1 and CDR2 sequences are SGDLS and YYNGEE. V was shortened by 3 bases and J by 2 bases, with 12 bases between the two germline ends. This chain's CDR3 is CASSARDTPYNEQFF. DNA for the CDR3: TGTGCCAGCAGCGCCCGGGACACCCCCTACAATGAGCAGTTCTTC.

The chain has TRBV10-3 and TRBJ1-1; D unresolved. Germline V gene data show CDR1 as ENHRY and CDR2 as SYGVKD. The CDR3 is 14 amino acids. Trimming shortened V by 0 bases and J by 4 bases, and 9 bases separated the two germline ends. CDR3 loop: CAISESIQTTEAFF. The CDR3 bases are TGTGCCATCAGTGAGTCGATTCAGACCACTGAAGCTTTCTTT.

The chain combines TRBV27 with TRBJ2-5; 9 bases fit TRBD2. V was pared by 8 bases and J by 4 bases, with 8 bases of the junction left unmatched. The CDR3 contains 14 residues. The germline gives CDR1 MNHEY, CDR2 SMNVEV (reference sequence). Written as DNA, the CDR3 is TGTGCCAGCGGGAGGGGCGGGAGGGGAGAGACCCAGTACTTC. As protein: CASGRGGRGETQYF.

The chain links TRBV18 to TRBJ2-7; weak D call: TRBD1 (6 bases). The germline gives CDR1 KGHSH, CDR2 LQKENI. Trimming removed 0 bases at V and 0 bases at J, with 18 bases between. This CDR3 spans 18 amino acids. CDR3 residues: CASSPPKPRDTSSYEQYF. In nucleotides, the CDR3 is TGTGCCAGCTCACCACCGAAGCCCCGGGACACGAGCTCCTACGAGCAGTACTTC.

The chain is built from TRBV9 and TRBJ2-5; TRBD2 aligns across 7 bases. The V segment lost 0 bases and the J segment 1 base; nucleotides outside the gene matches: 9. The germline gives CDR1 SGDLS, CDR2 YYNGEE. The CDR3 runs 17 residues. CDR3 loop: CASSVGKAGDSQETQYF. Here the CDR3 DNA reads TGTGCCAGCAGCGTAGGTAAGGCGGGAGATTCCCAAGAGACCCAGTACTTC.

The chain combines TRBV7-3 with TRBJ1-2, with 9 bases fitting TRBD1. With 0 bases clipped from V and 8 bases from J, the junction kept 13 bases outside the gene matches. There are 17 residues in the CDR3. Per the germline V gene, CDR1 is SGHTA and CDR2 is FQGTGA. This CDR3 is CASSLTGGQGISKGYTF. In DNA form, the CDR3 reads TGTGCCAGCAGCTTAACTGGTGGACAGGGGATTTCAAAGGGCTACACCTTC.

The chain uses TRBV5-1 and TRBJ2-6; tentative D call: TRBD1 (6 bases). V lost 0 bases, J lost 0 bases, and 10 bases lay in between. Germline CDR1 SGHRS, CDR2 YFSETQ. The CDR3 runs to 17 residues. As DNA, the CDR3 is TGCGCCAGCAGCTTGGTATTACAGGGCTCTGGGGCCAACGTCCTGACTTTC. Translating gives CASSLVLQGSGANVLTF.

This clone was picked up many times. This chain connects TRBV6-5 to TRBJ2-5; D may be TRBD2 (5 bases). The ends were cut back, 0 bases at V and 2 bases at J, with 10 bases in the middle. This CDR3 is 15 amino acids long. The germline V gene encodes CDR1 MNHEY and CDR2 SVGAGI. The CDR3 bases are TGTGCCAGCAGTTACTCGGAGGCAGGACAAGAGACCCAGTACTTC. Its translation: CASSYSEAGQETQYF.

The chain carries TRBV30 and TRBJ1-2; D unresolved. Germline loops: CDR1 GTSNPN, CDR2 SVGIG (reference sequence). V lost 3 bases and J 7 bases, leaving 15 bases between the germline ends. This CDR3 has 13 amino acids. CDR3 nucleotides: TGTGCCTGGAGCAGTAAGAGGACGGCTGGCTACACCTTC. Its protein is CAWSSKRTAGYTF.

This sequence joins TRBV19 and TRBJ2-3; the match to TRBD1 covers 7 bases. CDR3 length equals 12 residues. Unmatched junction bases numbered 2, after V lost 5 bases and J lost 6 bases. Germline values: CDR1 LNHDA, CDR2 SQIVND (reference sequence). The CDR3 reads CASSQTGDTQYF. The CDR3 DNA is TGTGCCAGTAGTCAGACAGGGGATACGCAGTATTTT.

This sequence joins TRBV14 and TRBJ2-1; 10 nucleotides line up with TRBD1. Losses at the gene ends were 8 bases for V and 2 bases for J; bases not matched to a gene: 6. In germline, CDR1 is SGHDN, CDR2 FVKESK. The CDR3 has 15 amino acids. The CDR3, as DNA: TGTGCCAGCCAACTTGACAGGGGGCCCTACAATGAGCAGTTCTTC. This gives the protein CASQLDRGPYNEQFF.

The V call is TRBV19, the J call TRBJ2-2; possible D gene TRBD1, 6 bases. This CDR3 spans 13 amino acids. Germline V gene data show CDR1 as LNHDA and CDR2 as SQIVND (reference sequence). Trimming stripped 10 bases from V and 4 bases from J, with 13 bases between. The CDR3 nucleotides are TGTGCCACCAGACAGGCCGGCACCGGGGAGCTGTTTTTT. As protein: CATRQAGTGELFF.

In regard to this clone: The junction and the germline gene differ at one end; a read error may be behind it. The chain joins TRBV7-6 to TRBJ2-7; TRBD1 aligns across 7 bases. This CDR3 contains 15 residues. Germline values: CDR1 SGHVS, CDR2 FNYEAQ. The CDR3 region is CASSLRTGGLYVQYF. In nucleotides, the CDR3 is TGTGCCAGCAGCTTACGGACAGGCGGTTTGTACGTGCAGTACTTC.

The V and J genes are TRBV30 and TRBJ2-5; 7 bases fit TRBD1. This CDR3 is built from 16 residues. CDR1 and CDR2 from the germline V gene are GTSNPN and SVGIG (reference sequence). Trimming cost V 1 base and J 4 bases; bases outside gene matches: 12. CDR3 protein: CAWSGGDRVMGETQYF. As DNA, the CDR3 is TGTGCCTGGAGTGGGGGCGACAGGGTCATGGGAGAGACCCAGTACTTC. Supplemented by reference TRBV30 and TRBJ2-5, the full variable domain reads SQTIHQWPATLVQPVGSPLSLECTVEGTSNPNLYWYRQAAGRGLQLLFYSVGIGQISSEVPQNLSASRPQDRQFILSSKKLLLSDSGFYLCAWSGGDRVMGETQYFGPGTRLLVL.

The DNA of the CDR3 is TGTGCCAGCAGCTCCTACGGCACAGATACGCAGTATTTT. Its translation is CASSSYGTDTQYF. The chain is built from TRBV27 and TRBJ2-3; D not resolved. Per the germline V gene, CDR1 is MNHEY and CDR2 is SMNVEV (reference sequence). CDR3 length: 13 amino acids. V gave up 6 bases and J gave up 1 base, with 8 bases separating them.